This T cell receptor beta chain was recorded in a study of monozygotic twins with inflammatory bowel disease. Study conclusions and caveats: IBD patients shared fewer clonotypes with others than healthy twins, especially with disease activity. Compared with healthy co-twins, IBD patients showed reduced TCRbeta repertoire diversity by inverse Simpson. In the analysis, different T cell subtypes could not be told apart. Part of the variability in patient repertoires may have come from differing immunosuppressive treatments.

The CDR3 consists of 14 residues. Germline V CDR1 and CDR2: MNHNS, SASEGT. TCRdb reprocessed the 5' RACE reads and keeps a single row for each CDR3 protein, giving no DNA. The repertoire table contains approximately 150,000 distinct CDR3 sequences. Of note for this clonotype: The target antigen is unknown.

The clonotype originates from a human donor with ulcerative colitis or Crohn's disease, or a healthy co-twin of an affected twin (not recorded which). This sequence joins TRBV6-1 and TRBJ2-2; the TCRdb D gene call, TRBD2, has no DNA to confirm it. The material sequenced was blood. The CDR3 here is CASEPGGATGELFF.